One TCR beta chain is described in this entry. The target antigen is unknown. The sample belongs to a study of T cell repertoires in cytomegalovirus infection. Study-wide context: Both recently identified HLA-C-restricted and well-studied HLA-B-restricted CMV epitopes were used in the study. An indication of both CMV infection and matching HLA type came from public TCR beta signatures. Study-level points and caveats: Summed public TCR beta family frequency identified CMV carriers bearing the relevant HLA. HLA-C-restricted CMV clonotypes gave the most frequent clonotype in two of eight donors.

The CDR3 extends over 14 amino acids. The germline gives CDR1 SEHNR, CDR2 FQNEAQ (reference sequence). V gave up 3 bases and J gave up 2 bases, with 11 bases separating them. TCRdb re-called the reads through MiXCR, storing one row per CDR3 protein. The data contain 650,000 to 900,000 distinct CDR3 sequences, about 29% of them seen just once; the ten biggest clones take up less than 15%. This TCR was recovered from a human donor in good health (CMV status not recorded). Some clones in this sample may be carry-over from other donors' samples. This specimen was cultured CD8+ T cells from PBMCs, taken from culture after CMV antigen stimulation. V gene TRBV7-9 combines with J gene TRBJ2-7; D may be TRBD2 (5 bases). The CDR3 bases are TGTGCCAGCAGCTTCCCGACGGGAACCTACGAGCAGTACTTC. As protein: CASSFPTGTYEQYF. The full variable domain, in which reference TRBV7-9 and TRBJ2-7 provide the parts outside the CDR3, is DTGVSQNPRHKITKRGQNVTFRCDPISEHNRLYWYRQTLGQGPEFLTYFQNEAQLEKSRLLSDRFSAERPKGSFSTLEIQRTEQGDSAMYLCASSFPTGTYEQYFGPGTRLTVT.